One and the same sample provided the 22 T cell receptor beta chains below, sequenced in a study of blood T cell repertoires in COVID-19. Some clones are missing from TCRdb's copy, which holds only in-frame ones; the method was immunoSEQ multiplex PCR. The table has a few hundred thousand clones, around 81% seen once. Sequencing input: peripheral blood. All receptors come from a young woman who had recovered from COVID-19.

V gene TRBV5-1 combines with J gene TRBJ2-5; TRBD2 agrees at 8 bases. The CDR3 contains 18 residues. CDR1 is SGHRS, CDR2 YFSETQ, per germline. After removal of 4 bases from V and 5 bases from J, the junction contained 19 bases not matched to a gene. The CDR3 is CASSLSTSGSPKEETQYF. CDR3 nucleotides: TGCGCCAGCAGCCTTTCAACTAGCGGTTCCCCGAAGGAGGAGACCCAGTACTTC.

CDR3 sequence: CASSGTGGTGNTIYF. In DNA form, the CDR3 reads TGTGCCAGCAGCGGGACAGGGGGGACTGGAAACACCATATATTTT. V usage is TRBV5-5 and J usage is TRBJ1-3, with TRBD1 matching over 11 bases. Per the germline V gene, CDR1 is SGHKS and CDR2 is YYEKEE (reference sequence). After removal of 4 bases from V and 2 bases from J, the junction contained 2 bases not matched to a gene. The CDR3 runs to 15 residues.

The chain is built from TRBV7-8 and TRBJ1-6; D perhaps matches TRBD1 (6 bases). Germline V gene data show CDR1 as SGHVS and CDR2 as FQNEAQ. V was pared by 5 bases and J by 10 bases, with 15 bases between. The CDR3 length is 14 residues. The CDR3, as DNA: TGTGCCAGCAGCATGGGGGGGCGCTGGTCACCCCTCCACTTT. This translates into CASSMGGRWSPLHF.

The CDR3: CASSLLAGAPSNEQFF. CDR3 coding DNA: TGTGCCAGCAGTTTACTAGCGGGAGCCCCATCCAATGAGCAGTTCTTC. This chain joins TRBV28 and TRBJ2-1; 10 positions agree with TRBD2. The CDR3 is 16 amino acids. Germline CDR1 is MDHEN and CDR2 is SYDVKM. After removal of 2 bases from V and 6 bases from J, the junction contained 7 bases not matched to a gene.

The chain employs TRBV19 and TRBJ1-5, with no clear D. There are 17 residues in the CDR3. Trimming removed 7 bases from V and 2 bases from J, with 21 bases in between. Looked up from germline, CDR1 is LNHDA and CDR2 is SQIVND (reference sequence). The CDR3 sequence: CASMDFAYSSRNQPQHF. The CDR3 DNA sequence: TGTGCCAGTATGGACTTTGCGTACAGTTCCCGCAATCAGCCCCAGCATTTT.

This chain uses TRBV9 with TRBJ2-2; the D gene is possibly TRBD1 (5 bases). Looked up from germline, CDR1 is SGDLS and CDR2 is YYNGEE. Between the trimmed V and J ends, which lost 0 bases and 5 bases, there was a span of 5 bases. The CDR3 has 13 residues. The DNA of the CDR3 is TGTGCCAGCAGCGTAGCAGGGACCGGGGAGCTGTTTTTT. Encoded protein: CASSVAGTGELFF.

The chain couples TRBV5-1 to TRBJ2-7; no definite D call. CDR1 is SGHRS and CDR2 is YFSETQ in the germline V gene. This CDR3 comprises 15 residues. Trimming stripped 0 bases from V and 0 bases from J, with 10 bases between. CDR3 amino acids: CASSLGGFSSYEQYF. In DNA form, the CDR3 reads TGCGCCAGCAGCTTGGGCGGTTTTAGCTCCTACGAGCAGTACTTC.

The chain recombines TRBV5-1 with TRBJ1-4; TRBD1 matches 8 bases. CDR1 and CDR2 (germline): SGHRS, YFSETQ. The CDR3 contains 15 residues. The trim removed 4 bases at V and 8 bases at J, leaving 10 bases unmatched. CDR3 sequence reads: CASSPGTGSREKLFF. CDR3 coding DNA: TGCGCCAGCAGCCCAGGGACAGGCTCTCGCGAAAAACTGTTTTTT.

The chain's CDR3 is CASSLRLAGGFTDTQYF. The CDR3, as DNA: TGCGCCAGCAGCCTTCGACTAGCGGGAGGGTTCACAGATACGCAGTATTTT. This sequence joins TRBV4-1 and TRBJ2-3, with 14 bases lining up with TRBD2. Germline V gene sequence: CDR1 MGHRA, CDR2 YSYEKL. This CDR3 is 17 amino acids long. Trimming at V came to 4 bases and at J to 2 bases, leaving 5 bases not matched to a gene.

The CDR3 region has the DNA TGTGCCAGCAGTTGGGGACAGGGCTATGGCTACACCTTC. Translated: CASSWGQGYGYTF. This chain links TRBV12-3 or TRBV12-4 with TRBJ1-2, with 9 bases identical to TRBD1. The CDR3 contains 13 residues. The J segment lost 4 bases and the V segment lost 4 bases, leaving 1 base of the junction unmatched.

V and J are TRBV18 and TRBJ1-4; 9 bases are a match to TRBD1. The V gene end was trimmed by 3 bases and the J gene end by 4 bases; junction bases not matched to a gene: 3. The CDR3 has 15 amino acids. CDR1 and CDR2 (germline): KGHSH, LQKENI. Written as DNA, the CDR3 is TGTGCCAGCTCACCCCCGGGACAGGGTAATGAAAAACTGTTTTTT. It translates to CASSPPGQGNEKLFF.

J is TRBJ1-2 and V is TRBV30; 7 nucleotides line up with TRBD1. The CDR3 has 12 residues. Trimming removed 5 bases from V and 8 bases from J; junction bases left unmatched: 8. The V gene's germline CDR1 is GTSNPN and CDR2 SVGIG (reference sequence). CDR3 residues: CAWGTGAGGYTF. CDR3 nucleotide sequence: TGTGCCTGGGGTACAGGGGCCGGAGGCTACACCTTC.

The rearrangement joins TRBV2 to TRBJ1-5, with 7 bases that match TRBD1. V gave up 3 bases and J gave up 5 bases; unmatched junction bases: 7. This CDR3 is built from 15 residues. CDR1 is SNHLY and CDR2 is FYNNEI in the germline V gene. This CDR3 is CASSEYQGDDQPQHF. DNA for the CDR3: TGTGCCAGCAGTGAGTATCAGGGGGATGATCAGCCCCAGCATTTT.

The V and J genes are TRBV30 and TRBJ1-2; 9 bases fit TRBD1. J was trimmed by 1 base and V by 3 bases; bases with no gene match: 9. This CDR3 has 16 amino acids. Germline V gene data show CDR1 as GTSNPN and CDR2 as SVGIG (reference sequence). The CDR3 DNA reads as TGTGCCTGGAGCCCCCTAAGGGGACAGGGTAACTATGGCTACACCTTC. This translates into CAWSPLRGQGNYGYTF.

There are a few counts of this clone. The V and J genes are TRBV29-1 and TRBJ2-2; D gene unclear. V was pared by 0 bases and J by 5 bases, with 7 bases between. Germline CDR1 is SQVTM and CDR2 is ANQGSEA. This CDR3 spans 13 amino acids. The CDR3 here is CSVEDRLTGELFF. The CDR3 coding sequence is TGCAGCGTTGAAGACAGACTTACCGGGGAGCTGTTTTTT.

The rearrangement links TRBV7-3 to TRBJ1-1, with TRBD1 matching over 10 bases. CDR1 and CDR2 from the germline V gene are SGHTA and FQGTGA. This CDR3 is 15 amino acids long. Trimming took 5 bases from V and 5 from J; bases not matched to a gene: 8. The CDR3 bases are TGTGCCAGCAGCCGGGAGACAGGGGGCGGAACTGAAGCTTTCTTT. It yields the protein CASSRETGGGTEAFF.

The rearrangement links TRBV12-5 to TRBJ2-5; 8 bases are shared with TRBD1. CDR1 LGHNT and CDR2 FRNRAP come from the germline V gene. This CDR3 is built from 17 residues. J gave up 5 bases and V 6 bases, and 17 bases lay outside the gene matches. CDR3 residues: CASGLSRGQLSRETQYF. The CDR3 nucleotides are TGTGCTAGTGGATTGAGCAGGGGGCAACTGTCTCGGGAGACCCAGTACTTC.

The sample holds one count of this clone. V and J are TRBV21-1 and TRBJ2-7; TRBD1 is the table's D call, not checked against the DNA. TRBV21-1 is deemed a pseudogene. The CDR3 spans 13 residues. CDR3 DNA sequence: TGTGCCAGCAGTCGACAGTTGCAAGGCGAGCAGTACTTC. Translating gives CASSRQLQGEQYF.

The J gene is TRBJ2-5, the V gene TRBV29-1; 10 bases align to TRBD1. From germline, CDR1 is SQVTM and CDR2 ANQGSEA. J gave up 3 bases and V 4 bases, and 5 bases lay outside the gene matches. The CDR3 spans 14 residues. The CDR3 region is CSVALGTGEETQYF. In nucleotides, the CDR3 is TGCAGCGTTGCCCTGGGGACAGGGGAAGAGACCCAGTACTTC.

V gene TRBV28 combines with J gene TRBJ1-6; possibly TRBD1 for D (6 bases). The V end lost 4 bases, the J end lost 9 bases, and 13 bases lay between the germline ends. This CDR3 spans 14 amino acids. The V gene's germline CDR1 is MDHEN and CDR2 SYDVKM. This chain's CDR3 is CASSSAGAASPLHF. CDR3 in DNA: TGTGCCAGCAGTTCGGCAGGGGCGGCTTCACCCCTCCACTTT. The full variable domain, completed using reference TRBV28 and TRBJ1-6, is DVKVTQSSRYLVKRTGEKVFLECVQDMDHENMFWYRQDPGLGLRLIYFSYDVKMKEKGDIPEGYSVSREKKERFSLILESASTNQTSMYLCASSSAGAASPLHFGNGTRLTVT.

The chain employs TRBV29-1 and TRBJ2-7; a possible D gene is TRBD1 (6 bases). Germline-derived CDR1 and CDR2 are SQVTM and ANQGSEA. This CDR3 has 12 residues. The V and J ends lost 4 bases and 0 bases respectively, with 7 bases between them. The CDR3 DNA is TGCAGCGTTGGACAGGTCTCCTACGAGCAGTACTTC. Encoded protein: CSVGQVSYEQYF.

This rearrangement joins TRBV6-5 to TRBJ2-1; D ambiguous. Trimming removed 9 bases from V and 10 bases from J, with 13 bases in between. The germline V gene has CDR1 MNHEY and CDR2 SVGAGI. The CDR3 consists of 11 residues. In DNA form, the CDR3 reads TGTGCCAGTCTCTACGGCGGCGAGCAGTTCTTC. Translation gives CASLYGGEQFF.